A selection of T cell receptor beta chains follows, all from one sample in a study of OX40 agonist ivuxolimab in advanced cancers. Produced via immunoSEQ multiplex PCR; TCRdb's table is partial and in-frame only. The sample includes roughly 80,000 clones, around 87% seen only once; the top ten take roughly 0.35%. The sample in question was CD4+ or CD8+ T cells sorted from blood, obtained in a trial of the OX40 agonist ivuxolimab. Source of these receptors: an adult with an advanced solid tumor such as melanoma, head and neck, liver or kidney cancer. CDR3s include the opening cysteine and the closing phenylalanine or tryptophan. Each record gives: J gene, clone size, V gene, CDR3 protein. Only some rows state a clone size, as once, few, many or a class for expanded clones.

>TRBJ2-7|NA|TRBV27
CASSGSGSRVYEQYF
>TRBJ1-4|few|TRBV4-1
CASSVRTVSEKLFF
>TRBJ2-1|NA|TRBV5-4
CASSLPPGQGDSVNEQFF
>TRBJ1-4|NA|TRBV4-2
CASSLLSPYQNEKLFF
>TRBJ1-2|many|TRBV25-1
CASGGQGYSGYTF
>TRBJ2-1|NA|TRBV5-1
CASSLGDDRGDEQFF
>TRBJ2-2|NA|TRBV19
CASNTRGGTGELFF
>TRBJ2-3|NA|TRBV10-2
CASSEVGAGADTQYF
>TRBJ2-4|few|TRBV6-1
CASSDPGQGARNIQYF
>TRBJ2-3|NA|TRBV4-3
CASSQLAGSQDTQYF
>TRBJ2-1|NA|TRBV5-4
CASSLDSYNEQFF
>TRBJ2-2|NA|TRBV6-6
CASSIQGKRTGELFF
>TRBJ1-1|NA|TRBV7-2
CASSLVTQGTEAFF
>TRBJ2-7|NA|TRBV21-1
CASSNRDSRDSYEQYF
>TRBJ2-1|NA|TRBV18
CASSSLGTYNEQFF
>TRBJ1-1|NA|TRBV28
CASSLTNTEAFF
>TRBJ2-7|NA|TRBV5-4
CASSLAPPRSNEQYF
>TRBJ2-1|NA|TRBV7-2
CASVERGTSGYNEQFF
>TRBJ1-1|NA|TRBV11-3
CASSFGRNTEAFF
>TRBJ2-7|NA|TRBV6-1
CASSEARGGLHGEQYF
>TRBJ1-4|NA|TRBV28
CASSRLEEKLFF
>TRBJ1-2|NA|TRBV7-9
CASSPGTVNYGYTF
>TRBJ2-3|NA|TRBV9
CASSVRGGVADTQYF
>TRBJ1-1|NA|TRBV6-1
CASSEGVTRKAFF
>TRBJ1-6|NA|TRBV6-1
CASKSGTNSPLHF
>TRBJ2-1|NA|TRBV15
CATSRGTSGNEGQFF
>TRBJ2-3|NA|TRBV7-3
CASSPGQGTDTQYF
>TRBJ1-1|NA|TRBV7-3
CASSLVGGQNTEAFF
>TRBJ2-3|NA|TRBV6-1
CASQDPGHLGDTQYF
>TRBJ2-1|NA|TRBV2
CASRLAGTEQFF
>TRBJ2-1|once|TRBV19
CASSNRDRGNNEQFF
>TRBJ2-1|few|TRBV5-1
CASRDGRGGHYNEQFF
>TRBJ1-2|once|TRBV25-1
CASSEGGASYTF
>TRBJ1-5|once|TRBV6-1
CASSEASRGHQPQHF
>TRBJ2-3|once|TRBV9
CASSVDGDTQYF